This T cell receptor (beta chain) was sequenced for a study of blood T cell repertoires in COVID-19. Study at large: COVID-19 samples collected from the United States, Italy and Spain covered acute and convalescent phases. The analysed material was cDNA or gDNA that came from T cells, B-cell-depleted T cells, or PBMCs.

Here immunoSEQ multiplex PCR was the method, and the copy in TCRdb shows in-frame clones only, minus some. The sample holds about 160,000 clones, 88% seen once. The CDR3 is 15 residues long. Germline assignment: CDR1 LGHDT and CDR2 YNNKEL (reference sequence). Trimming removed 3 bases from V and 2 bases from J, with 13 bases in between. Participants came from 20 to 25 US areas, aged about 18 to 89 years. Cohort 3 recovered donors had two negative PCRs, clearance, or symptom resolution. This sequence originates from a woman aged 50 to 65 who had recovered from COVID-19. This rearrangement joins TRBV3-1 (or the pseudogene TRBV3-2) to TRBJ2-5, with D perhaps matching TRBD2 (6 bases). Material for sequencing was PBMCs or T cells enriched from blood (not recorded which). The chain's CDR3 is CASSHSTSRQETQYF. The CDR3 DNA is TGTGCCAGCAGCCATTCGACTAGTAGGCAAGAGACCCAGTACTTC.